This T cell receptor (beta chain) was captured by sequencing in a study of OX40 agonist ivuxolimab in advanced cancers. Background for the entire study: Ivuxolimab, which targeted the costimulatory receptor OX40 (CD134), was an agonistic, fully human IgG2 monoclonal antibody. A male proportion of 70% to 90% and a mean age of about 60 years, ranging from 23 to 79, were recorded for the dose-escalation cohort. Peripheral TCRbeta sequencing was intended to test whether TCR sequence diversity was altered and clonal T-cell expansion was caused by ivuxolimab. Prior anti-PD-1, anti-PD-L1 or anti-CTLA-4 therapy was permitted, and checkpoint inhibitors had been received by approximately 39% of dose-escalation patients. Intravenous ivuxolimab was administered to patients every 2 weeks at six dose levels: 0.01, 0.1, 0.3, 1.5, 3 and 10 mg/kg. Of the roughly 50 dose-escalation patients, hepatocellular carcinoma was present in around 19, melanoma in some 15, renal cell carcinoma in 9 and head and neck cancer in 9. The monotherapy dose-escalation portion (N ≈ 57 patients) of the phase I ivuxolimab trial is reported in the paper. Partial responses occurred in three dose-escalation patients: two with cutaneous melanoma and one with hepatocellular carcinoma. What the authors observed across the whole study: Low levels of normalized T-cell clonal expansion were also seen in some patients who did not respond. At doses from 0.1 to 3.0 mg/kg, clonal expansion was seen in both CD4+ and CD8+ blood T cells between baseline and week 6. In the 0.1-3.0 mg/kg groups, partial responders had among the lowest normalized peripheral clonal expansion, particularly in CD8+ T cells. The antigen specificity of the peripheral T cells that underwent clonal expansion was not determined. On average, CD8+ T cells showed more expanded clones than CD4+ T cells after ivuxolimab.

This clone appeared once. Its antigen specificity is not known. One base away there is no much larger clone; base qualities are not given. V lost 0 bases and J lost 6 bases; the stretch between them is 10 bases long. As encoded in the germline V gene, CDR1 is SGHDT while CDR2 is YYEEEE. The CDR3 starts with the cysteine, ends with the phenylalanine, and has 14 residues. Only the CDR3 portion is preserved as DNA: 42 bases, with reading frame beginning at the first base. To sequence the TCRbeta CDR3 region, genomic DNA was isolated from the sorted cells. TCRbeta CDR3 regions were sequenced using the immunoSEQ Assay. This immuneACCESS table, as held by TCRdb, lists in-frame sequences with V and J called but not all clones. Of the missing ones, under half trace to an unresolved V gene in checked studies; the others have no known cause. The sample data list around 37,000 clones, and more than 80% of these were observed just once. Less than 20% of the sample goes to the ten largest clones.

Patients with autoimmune disease history or receiving systemic immunosuppression were excluded from the trial. Peripheral blood for TCR sequencing was collected from all dose cohorts at baseline, on cycle 4 day 1, and on cycle 7 day 1. Samples were obtained from an open-label, multicenter, first-in-human phase I dose-escalation trial of ivuxolimab. Adults with locally advanced or metastatic melanoma, renal cell carcinoma, hepatocellular carcinoma or head and neck squamous cell carcinoma were enrolled in the trial. Before TCR sequencing, CD4+ T cells and CD8+ T cells were sorted from peripheral blood as separate populations.

Source: CD4+ or CD8+ T cells sorted from blood, taken in a trial of the OX40 agonist ivuxolimab. The chain is assembled from TRBV5-6 and TRBJ2-1; a weak D assignment points to TRBD1 (6 bases agree). The receptor's source is an adult with an advanced solid tumor such as melanoma, head and neck, liver or kidney cancer. The CDR3 reads as follows: CASSLGWGRNEQFF. Read as DNA, the sequence is TGTGCCAGCAGCTTGGGTTGGGGGCGCAATGAGCAGTTCTTC.